The next 20 T cell receptor beta chains were all read from a single sample in a study of shared clonotypes between healthy human individuals. The table came from immunoSEQ multiplex PCR; TCRdb's copy has only in-frame clones and leaves some out. The sample carries roughly 1 million clones, around 76% recorded once. Input material: memory CD4+ T cells sorted from blood. Subset in this sample: CD45RA-negative fraction. Every receptor here comes from a man younger than 30 in good health.

The chain couples TRBV5-1 to TRBJ2-1, with 10 bases aligning to TRBD2. CDR3 length: 17 amino acids. Looked up from germline, CDR1 is SGHRS and CDR2 is YFSETQ. Losses at the gene ends were 3 bases for V and 2 bases for J; bases not matched to a gene: 8. Written as DNA, the CDR3 is TGCGCCAGCAGCTGGGGGGGACTAGCGCGAGCCTACAATGAGCAGTTCTTC. This gives the protein CASSWGGLARAYNEQFF.

This chain links TRBV5-6 with TRBJ2-1; D unresolved. The CDR3 has 13 residues. Germline V lookup: CDR1 SGHDT, CDR2 YYEEEE. V lost 3 bases, J lost 0 bases, and 4 bases lay in between. CDR3 DNA: TGTGCCAGCAGCTATAGCTCCTACAATGAGCAGTTCTTC. Residues: CASSYSSYNEQFF.

The gene calls are TRBV5-1 and TRBJ2-1; 7 nucleotides line up with TRBD2. With V trimmed by 0 bases and J by 10 bases, 4 bases remained unmatched. Looked up from germline, CDR1 is SGHRS and CDR2 is YFSETQ. There are 13 residues in the CDR3. The CDR3 spells CASSLEAGLEQFF. The CDR3 coding sequence is TGCGCCAGCAGCTTGGAAGCGGGACTGGAGCAGTTCTTC.

The J gene is TRBJ2-5, the V gene TRBV25-1; 7 bases fit TRBD1. The J segment lost 5 bases and the V segment lost 4 bases, leaving 7 bases of the junction unmatched. The CDR3 is 14 amino acids. CDR1 is MGHDK and CDR2 is SYGVNS in the germline V gene. The CDR3 DNA sequence: TGTGCCAGCAGTGGGGGACAGCGGTTGGAGACCCAGTACTTC. It codes for CASSGGQRLETQYF.

This clone was observed a few times. This chain links TRBV5-4 with TRBJ2-2; D uncertain. The CDR3 extends over 13 amino acids. Trimming removed 2 bases from V and 4 bases from J, with 6 bases in between. Germline values: CDR1 SGHNT, CDR2 YYREEE (reference sequence). The CDR3 here is CASSFFITGELFF. The CDR3 DNA reads as TGTGCCAGCAGCTTTTTTATCACCGGGGAGCTGTTTTTT.

This chain uses TRBV7-2 with TRBJ1-1; perhaps TRBD1 as D (5 bases). The CDR3 is 14 residues long. Germline CDR1 reads SGHTA; CDR2 reads FQGNSA. V lost 4 bases and J lost 4, with 13 bases in between. Here the CDR3 reads CASSSQWGGTEAFF. The CDR3 nucleotides are TGTGCCAGCAGCTCACAGTGGGGGGGCACTGAAGCTTTCTTT.

The V and J genes are TRBV18 and TRBJ1-6, with D possibly matching TRBD1 (6 bases). This CDR3 is 15 amino acids long. The V gene's germline CDR1 is KGHSH and CDR2 LQKENI. V was shortened by 3 bases and J by 7 bases, with 13 bases between the two germline ends. The CDR3 nucleotides are TGTGCCAGCTCACCGGCGGGGGGGCCAAATTCACCCCTCCACTTT. Its translation: CASSPAGGPNSPLHF. The full variable domain, its missing parts supplied by reference TRBV18 and TRBJ1-6, is NAGVMQNPRHLVRRRGQEARLRCSPMKGHSHVYWYRQLPEEGLKFMVYLQKENIIDESGMPKERFSAEFPKEGPSILRIQQVVRGDSAAYFCASSPAGGPNSPLHFGNGTRLTVT.

The chain links TRBV10-1 to TRBJ2-2; 9 nucleotides agree with TRBD1. The V gene end was trimmed by 4 bases and the J gene end by 0 bases; junction bases not matched to a gene: 3. The CDR3 is 16 amino acids. Germline CDR1 is WNHNN and CDR2 is SYGVQD (reference sequence). The CDR3 sequence is CASSGGTGTNTGELFF. The CDR3 bases are TGCGCCAGCAGTGGGGGGACAGGGACGAACACCGGGGAGCTGTTTTTT.

This chain uses TRBV19 with TRBJ2-2; 7 bases line up with TRBD1. CDR3 length: 16 amino acids. Trimming cost V 2 bases and J 7 bases; bases outside gene matches: 10. CDR1 is LNHDA and CDR2 is SQIVND in the germline V gene (reference sequence). This chain's CDR3 is CASSIKGQTFFGELFF. The CDR3 nucleotides read TGTGCCAGTAGTATAAAGGGACAGACTTTTTTCGGGGAGCTGTTTTTT.

J is TRBJ2-3 and V is TRBV27; the match to TRBD2 covers 9 bases. Germline CDR1 is MNHEY and CDR2 is SMNVEV (reference sequence). V was clipped by 6 bases and J by 1 base; unmatched bases: 5. CDR3 length equals 15 residues. CDR3: CASSLAGRRTDTQYF. CDR3 DNA: TGTGCCAGCAGCCTAGCGGGGCGTCGCACAGATACGCAGTATTTT.

The V and J genes are TRBV18 and TRBJ1-1, with TRBD1 identical over 8 bases. CDR1 and CDR2 from the germline V gene are KGHSH and LQKENI. The CDR3 runs 14 residues. V lost 4 bases, J lost 5 bases, and 6 bases stayed unmatched. CDR3 in DNA: TGTGCCAGCTCACAGTTACAGGGGGGGACTGAAGCTTTCTTT. Residues: CASSQLQGGTEAFF.

The rearrangement uses TRBV4-3 and TRBJ2-3, with D possibly matching TRBD1 (5 bases). The germline gives CDR1 LGHNA, CDR2 YSLEER. CDR3 length: 12 residues. Deletions cut 0 bases from V and 9 bases from J, with 7 bases between. CDR3 in amino acids: CASSQEPGTQYF. The CDR3, as DNA: TGCGCCAGCAGCCAAGAGCCAGGGACGCAGTATTTT.

V usage is TRBV19 and J usage is TRBJ2-2, with 8 bases aligning to TRBD1. Trimming cost V 9 bases and J 0 bases; bases outside gene matches: 9. This CDR3 contains 16 residues. Per germline, CDR1 LNHDA and CDR2 SQIVND (reference sequence). CDR3 sequence (DNA): TGTGCCAGCAAACAGGGGGGTCTAACGAACACCGGGGAGCTGTTTTTT. Its protein is CASKQGGLTNTGELFF.

This clone was recorded a few times. Other DNA sequences in this specimen translate into the identical CDR3. CDR3 in DNA: TGTGCCAGCAGCTTAGGGCCTAGCACAGATACGCAGTATTTT. This codes for CASSLGPSTDTQYF. This chain connects TRBV7-2 to TRBJ2-3; no firm D call. Germline V lookup: CDR1 SGHTA, CDR2 FQGNSA. The CDR3 is 14 residues long. V lost 1 base and J lost 0, with 5 bases in between. The variable domain in full, with the rest retrieved from reference TRBV7-2 and TRBJ2-3, is GAGVSQSPSNKVTEKGKDVELRCDPISGHTALYWYRQSLGQGLEFLIYFQGNSAPDKSGLPSDRFSAERTGGSVSTLTIQRTQQEDSAVYLCASSLGPSTDTQYFGPGTRLTVL.

This rearrangement joins TRBV27 to TRBJ1-2; D is perhaps TRBD1 (5 bases). Deletions cut 5 bases from V and 2 bases from J, with 15 bases between. The CDR3 covers 15 residues. Germline CDR1 MNHEY, CDR2 SMNVEV (reference sequence). This chain's CDR3 is CASSPQDALNYGYTF. The CDR3 region has the DNA TGTGCCAGCAGTCCACAGGACGCATTGAACTATGGCTACACCTTC.

This sequence joins TRBV28 and TRBJ1-1, with D unresolved. The CDR3 extends over 11 amino acids. Per germline, CDR1 MDHEN and CDR2 SYDVKM. Trimming took off 0 bases at V and 8 bases at J, with 4 bases between the two ends. The CDR3 loop is CASSLWGEAFF. DNA for the CDR3: TGTGCCAGCAGTTTATGGGGAGAAGCTTTCTTT.

The rearrangement uses TRBV11-2 and TRBJ2-5; TRBD1 matches at 9 bases. CDR1 SGHAT and CDR2 FQNNGV come from the germline V gene. Unmatched junction bases numbered 8, after V lost 4 bases and J lost 5 bases. There are 15 residues in the CDR3. CDR3 residues: CASSSVTGGRETQYF. CDR3 DNA: TGTGCCAGCAGCTCCGTGACAGGGGGTCGCGAGACCCAGTACTTC.

Turning to this clone: This sample includes further DNA sequences coding for the same CDR3. The rearrangement links TRBV5-1 to TRBJ1-3; D is uncertain. The germline V and J ends were trimmed by 0 bases and 0 bases, with 7 bases remaining between them. CDR1 and CDR2 from the germline V gene are SGHRS and YFSETQ. The CDR3 has 15 amino acids. The CDR3 region is CASSLDGSSGNTIYF. In nucleotides, the CDR3 is TGCGCCAGCAGCTTGGACGGGTCCTCTGGAAACACCATATATTTT.

The chain joins TRBV10-3 to TRBJ1-4; the D is unclear. Trimming took off 8 bases at V and 4 bases at J, with 11 bases between the two ends. Germline V gene data show CDR1 as ENHRY and CDR2 as SYGVKD. CDR3 length: 13 amino acids. CDR3 region: CAIAESVNEKLFF. The CDR3 DNA is TGTGCCATCGCTGAGAGTGTTAATGAAAAACTGTTTTTT.

The rearrangement links TRBV5-1 to TRBJ2-3; D is ambiguous. In germline, CDR1 is SGHRS, CDR2 YFSETQ. This CDR3 is built from 16 residues. V was pared by 0 bases and J by 0 bases, with 11 bases between. The CDR3 nucleotides are TGCGCCAGCAGCTTGGGAAGTGGGGTTAGCACAGATACGCAGTATTTT. Amino acid sequence: CASSLGSGVSTDTQYF. The full variable domain, its missing parts supplied by reference TRBV5-1 and TRBJ2-3, is KAGVTQTPRYLIKTRGQQVTLSCSPISGHRSVSWYQQTPGQGLQFLFEYFSETQRNKGNFPGRFSGRQFSNSRSEMNVSTLELGDSALYLCASSLGSGVSTDTQYFGPGTRLTVL.